A selection of T cell receptor beta chains follows, all from one sample in a study of Ad26.COV2.S vaccination and SARS-CoV-2 variants. The protocol was immunoSEQ multiplex PCR, while the TCRdb copy is restricted to in-frame clones and leaves out a portion. The sample contains around 500,000 clones, around 89% of which appear only once. The sequenced sample was peripheral blood, obtained in a trial of Ad26.COV2.S vaccine versus placebo. The source is a person aged 18-65 years who received the Ad26.COV2.S COVID-19 vaccine or a placebo. CDR3s include the opening cysteine and the closing phenylalanine or tryptophan. Each record gives: V gene, CDR3 length, J gene, clone size, D gene, CDR3 protein, CDR3 DNA. D genes are given only for firm matches. The size field is filled for only some rows; it gives once, few, many or a size class.

>TRBV7-2|16|TRBJ2-7|NA|TRBD1
CASRPGDRGPSYEQYF
TGTGCCAGCAGACCGGGGGACAGGGGGCCCAGTTACGAGCAGTACTTC
>TRBV27|15|TRBJ1-1|NA|NA
CASSSLPPGALEAFF
TGTGCCAGCAGTTCCCTCCCGCCCGGTGCCTTGGAAGCTTTCTTT
>TRBV29-1|16|TRBJ1-4|NA|NA
CSVEEVAASGGEKLFF
TGCAGCGTTGAAGAGGTCGCAGCAAGTGGTGGTGAAAAACTGTTTTTT
>TRBV27|18|TRBJ2-7|NA|TRBD2
CASSFQSPGLAETYEQYF
TGTGCCAGCAGTTTTCAGTCACCGGGACTAGCGGAGACCTACGAGCAGTACTTC
>TRBV30|16|TRBJ1-4|NA|NA
CAGYRDPGPSNEKLFF
TGTGCCGGCTATCGGGACCCGGGGCCCTCAAATGAAAAACTGTTTTTT
>TRBV2|15|TRBJ2-1|NA|TRBD2
CASIRTSGGYNEQFF
TGTGCCAGCATCCGGACTAGCGGGGGCTACAATGAGCAGTTCTTC
>TRBV18|13|TRBJ2-3|NA|NA
CASSATSTDTQYF
TGTGCCAGCTCAGCAACTAGCACAGATACGCAGTATTTT
>TRBV6-5|15|TRBJ1-6|NA|TRBD1
CASTGGVELNSPLHF
TGTGCCAGCACAGGGGGGGTAGAGTTGAACTCACCCCTCCACTTT
>TRBV5-8|14|TRBJ2-2|once|NA
CASSLQGFPGELFF
TGTGCCAGCAGCTTGCAGGGATTCCCCGGGGAGCTGTTTTTT
>TRBV7-9|16|TRBJ1-4|NA|NA
CASSPDEGQANEKLFF
TGTGCCAGCAGCCCTGATGAGGGGCAAGCTAATGAAAAACTGTTTTTT
>TRBV2|14|TRBJ2-3|NA|NA
CASSQLPSTDTQYF
TGTGCCAGCAGCCAGCTCCCGAGCACAGATACGCAGTATTTT
>TRBV10-2|14|TRBJ2-1|NA|TRBD2
CASNPLAGGDEQFF
TGCGCCAGCAACCCCCTAGCGGGGGGCGATGAGCAGTTCTTC
>TRBV7-2|16|TRBJ2-1|NA|TRBD2
CASSLSGGISYNEQFF
TGTGCCAGCAGCCTCTCGGGGGGAATCTCCTACAATGAGCAGTTCTTC
>TRBV4-1|11|TRBJ1-4|NA|NA
CASSPGRVLFF
TGCGCCAGCAGCCCCGGGCGCGTTCTGTTTTTT
>TRBV19|12|TRBJ1-5|NA|NA
CASSIILQPQHF
TGTGCCAGTAGTATTATTCTTCAGCCCCAGCATTTT
>TRBV5-8|15|TRBJ1-2|NA|NA
CASRPGQSLPDGYTF
TGTGCCAGCAGACCCGGACAGTCTTTACCCGATGGCTACACCTTC
>TRBV10-3|19|TRBJ2-1|once|TRBD2
CAISGTGTSGQSTYNEQFF
TGTGCCATCAGCGGGACCGGGACTAGCGGGCAATCAACCTACAATGAGCAGTTCTTC
>TRBV7-9|14|TRBJ1-2|NA|NA
CASSLPQGRLRYTF
TGTGCCAGCAGCTTACCACAGGGCCGGCTTCGGTACACCTTC
>TRBV20-1|11|TRBJ1-6|NA|NA
CSASRGAALHF
TGCAGTGCTAGTAGGGGGGCCGCCCTCCACTTT
>TRBV6-2/TRBV6-3|16|TRBJ1-2|NA|NA
CASSRAGPKANYGYTF
TGTGCCAGCAGTCGTGCGGGGCCGAAAGCTAACTATGGCTACACCTTC
>TRBV19|15|TRBJ2-7|NA|NA
CASSIVGSNRYEQYF
TGTGCCAGTAGTATAGTGGGCAGTAACCGCTACGAGCAGTACTTC
>TRBV18|18|TRBJ2-1|NA|TRBD2
CASSPPWGSGTTYNEQFF
TGTGCCAGCTCACCACCGTGGGGTAGCGGGACCACCTACAATGAGCAGTTCTTC
>TRBV4-1|15|TRBJ2-7|NA|TRBD1
CASRPTDRMGYEQYF
TGCGCCAGCAGGCCGACGGACAGGATGGGCTACGAGCAGTACTTC
>TRBV6-1|13|TRBJ1-2|NA|NA
CASSEGQAYGYTF
TGTGCCAGCAGTGAAGGGCAGGCCTATGGCTACACCTTC
>TRBV28|14|TRBJ1-5|many|NA
CASYGRYSNQPQHF
TGTGCCAGTTATGGGCGTTATAGCAATCAGCCCCAGCATTTT
>TRBV6-6|14|TRBJ2-7|NA|NA
CASSPRVEGHEQYF
TGTGCCAGCAGCCCGCGGGTAGAGGGCCACGAGCAGTACTTC
>TRBV6-1|14|TRBJ1-1|NA|NA
CASSEIRGKAEAFF
TGTGCCAGCAGTGAAATTCGGGGTAAGGCTGAAGCTTTCTTT
>TRBV9|14|TRBJ1-2|NA|NA
CASSVGAENYGYTF
TGTGCCAGCAGCGTAGGTGCGGAGAACTATGGCTACACCTTC
>TRBV7-2|16|TRBJ2-1|NA|TRBD1
CASSLFGTGVNNEQFF
TGTGCCAGCAGCTTATTTGGGACAGGGGTAAACAATGAGCAGTTCTTC
>TRBV5-4|15|TRBJ1-3|few|NA
CASSSQGSSGNTIYF
TGTGCCAGCAGCTCGCAGGGGTCCTCTGGAAACACCATATATTTT
>TRBV9|15|TRBJ1-3|NA|NA
CASSSQGISGNTIYF
TGTGCCAGCAGCTCACAGGGAATCTCTGGAAACACCATATATTTT
>TRBV7-2|13|TRBJ1-2|once|NA
CASSDSVNYGYTF
TGTGCCAGCAGTGACAGCGTTAACTATGGCTACACCTTC
>TRBV30|14|TRBJ2-5|NA|NA
CAWSLGGSSETQYF
TGTGCCTGGAGTCTCGGAGGGTCAAGCGAGACCCAGTACTTC
>TRBV6-1|14|TRBJ1-6|NA|NA
CASSDRRANSPLHF
TGTGCCAGCAGTGACCGACGGGCCAATTCACCCCTCCACTTT
>TRBV7-9|12|TRBJ2-7|NA|NA
CASSLAHYEQYF
TGTGCCAGCAGCTTAGCCCATTACGAGCAGTACTTC
>TRBV7-9|15|TRBJ1-2|NA|TRBD1
CASTHRTGQGGGYTF
TGTGCCAGCACCCATCGGACAGGCCAGGGCGGTGGCTACACCTTC
>TRBV9|16|TRBJ1-4|NA|NA
CASSVDQGATNEKLFF
TGTGCCAGCAGCGTAGATCAGGGAGCAACTAATGAAAAACTGTTTTTT
>TRBV2|16|TRBJ2-1|NA|TRBD2
CARQRTSGRPDNEQFF
TGTGCCCGCCAGCGGACTAGCGGGAGACCCGACAATGAGCAGTTCTTC
>TRBV5-1|15|TRBJ2-5|many|TRBD1
CASSLTGGRSETQYF
TGCGCCAGCAGCTTAACAGGGGGCCGTAGCGAGACCCAGTACTTC
>TRBV29-1|14|TRBJ2-6|NA|NA
CSALLSSGANVLTF
TGCAGCGCCCTCCTTAGTTCTGGGGCCAACGTCCTGACTTTC
>TRBV28|14|TRBJ1-5|few|NA
CASSLGISGQPQHF
TGTGCCAGCAGTCTCGGTATTTCAGGGCAGCCCCAGCATTTT
>TRBV7-9|13|TRBJ1-1|NA|NA
CASSFGGNTEAFF
TGTGCCAGCAGCTTCGGGGGGAACACTGAAGCTTTCTTT
>TRBV2|14|TRBJ1-4|NA|TRBD1
CASSPRGSSEKLFF
TGTGCCAGCAGTCCCAGGGGGTCATCGGAAAAACTGTTTTTT
>TRBV27|15|TRBJ2-3|NA|TRBD2
CASSPRLAGADTQYF
TGTGCCAGCAGTCCCCGACTAGCGGGGGCAGATACGCAGTATTTT
>TRBV6-6|12|TRBJ2-7|NA|NA
CASSPPRHEQYF
TGTGCCAGCAGTCCCCCCCGCCACGAGCAGTACTTC
>TRBV6-4|16|TRBJ2-5|NA|TRBD2
CASSCQAGAYLETQYF
TGTGCCAGCAGCTGCCAAGCGGGGGCATACCTGGAGACCCAGTACTTC
>TRBV6-2/TRBV6-3|14|TRBJ1-6|once|TRBD1
CASSLRQGLTPLHF
TGTGCCAGCAGTCTCCGACAGGGATTGACACCCCTCCACTTT
>TRBV28|15|TRBJ1-4|NA|TRBD1
CASSLPGTGKEKLFF
TGTGCCAGCAGTTTGCCTGGGACAGGGAAGGAAAAACTGTTTTTT
>TRBV6-6|16|TRBJ1-5|NA|NA
CASSYGTGAGNQPQHF
TGTGCCAGCAGTTACGGCACTGGGGCGGGCAATCAGCCCCAGCATTTT
>TRBV6-5|15|TRBJ1-1|NA|NA
CASSYTGHLNTEAFF
TGTGCCAGCAGTTACACGGGACATCTGAACACTGAAGCTTTCTTT